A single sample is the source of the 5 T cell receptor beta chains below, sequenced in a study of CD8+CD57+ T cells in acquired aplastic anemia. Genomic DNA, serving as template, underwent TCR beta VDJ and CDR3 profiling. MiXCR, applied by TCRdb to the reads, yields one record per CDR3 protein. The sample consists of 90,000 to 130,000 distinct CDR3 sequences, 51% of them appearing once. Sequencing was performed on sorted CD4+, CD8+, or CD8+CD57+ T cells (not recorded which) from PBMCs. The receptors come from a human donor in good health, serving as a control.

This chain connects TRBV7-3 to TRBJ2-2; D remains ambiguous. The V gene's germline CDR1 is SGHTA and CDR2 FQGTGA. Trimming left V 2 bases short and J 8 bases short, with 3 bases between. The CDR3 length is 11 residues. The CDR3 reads CASSLEGELFF. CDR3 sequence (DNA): TGTGCCAGCAGCTTAGAGGGGGAGCTGTTTTTT.

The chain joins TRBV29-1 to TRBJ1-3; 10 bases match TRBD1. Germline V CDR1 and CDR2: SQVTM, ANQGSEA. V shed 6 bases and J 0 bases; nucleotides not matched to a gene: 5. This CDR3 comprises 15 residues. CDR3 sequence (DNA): TGCAGCGTCGGGGACAGGGGCATCTCTGGAAACACCATATATTTT. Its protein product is CSVGDRGISGNTIYF.

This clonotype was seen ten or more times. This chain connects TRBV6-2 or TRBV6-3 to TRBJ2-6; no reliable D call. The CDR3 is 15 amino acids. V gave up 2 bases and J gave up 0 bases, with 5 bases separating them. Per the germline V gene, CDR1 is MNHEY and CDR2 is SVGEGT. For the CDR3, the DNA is TGTGCCAGCAGTTACCGAGACTCTGGGGCCAACGTCCTGACTTTC. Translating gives CASSYRDSGANVLTF.

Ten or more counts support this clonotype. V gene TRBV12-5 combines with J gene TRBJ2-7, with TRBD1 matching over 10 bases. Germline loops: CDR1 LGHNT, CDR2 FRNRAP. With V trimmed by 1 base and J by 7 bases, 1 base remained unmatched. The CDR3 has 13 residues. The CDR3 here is CASGLGDRGEQYF. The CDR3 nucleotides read TGTGCTAGTGGTTTGGGGGACAGGGGAGAGCAGTACTTC.

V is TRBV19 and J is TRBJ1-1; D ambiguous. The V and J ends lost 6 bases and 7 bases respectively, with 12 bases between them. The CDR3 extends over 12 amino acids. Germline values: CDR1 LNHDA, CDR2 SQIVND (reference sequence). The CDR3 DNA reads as TGTGCCAGTAGCAGGAGGGATAATGAAGCTTTCTTT. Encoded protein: CASSRRDNEAFF.